This is a list of T cell receptor beta chains from one sample in a study of T cells in Graves' hyperthyroidism and ophthalmopathy. TCRdb redid the calling of the multiplex PCR reads with MiXCR, one entry per CDR3 protein. The sample includes hundreds of thousands of distinct CDR3 sequences, about 45% seen only once; the top ten take more than 7%. Sequencing was done on a sample of peripheral blood or thyroid tissue (not recorded which). The receptors derive from an adult man with Graves' disease, either hyperthyroidism or ophthalmopathy (not recorded which). CDR3s include the opening cysteine and the closing phenylalanine or tryptophan. The D gene is left open where the match is weak.

V: TRBV12-3/TRBV12-4; D: NA; CDR3: CASSSSRDSNQPQHF
V: TRBV20-1; D: NA; CDR3: CSARAGDTEAFF
V: TRBV12-3/TRBV12-4; D: NA; CDR3: CASSLAGSETQYF
V: TRBV24-1; D: NA; CDR3: CATTWENTEETQYF
V: TRBV25-1; D: NA; CDR3: CARSRSGNPSPLHF
V: TRBV5-6; D: TRBD1; CDR3: CASSLGSGGNSPLHF
V: TRBV7-2; D: TRBD2; CDR3: CASSLPLGEGETQYF
V: TRBV20-1; D: NA; CDR3: CSAREINTITRETQYF
V: TRBV6-5; D: TRBD2; CDR3: CASSYRGLAPAYEQYF
V: TRBV7-2; D: NA; CDR3: CASSRLQGRNTIYF
V: TRBV24-1; D: TRBD2; CDR3: CASRIAGAYEQYF
V: TRBV10-3; D: NA; CDR3: CAISETGLATNEKLFF
V: TRBV10-3; D: NA; CDR3: CAIMRDMNTEAFF
V: TRBV6-1; D: NA; CDR3: CASHGGGLFF
V: TRBV29-1; D: NA; CDR3: CSVVTKLGSPLHF
V: TRBV29-1; D: TRBD1; CDR3: CSGYRGTEAFF
V: TRBV11-2; D: NA; CDR3: CASSFTPPGDRRSPLHF
V: TRBV7-9; D: NA; CDR3: CASSLGGYLDGYTF
V: TRBV29-1; D: NA; CDR3: CSVRSSGNTIYF
V: TRBV20-1; D: NA; CDR3: CSASPGTRSSPLHF
V: TRBV2; D: NA; CDR3: CASTALAEQPQYF
V: TRBV11-2; D: NA; CDR3: CASSLEPPGASYEQYF
V: TRBV20-1; D: TRBD2; CDR3: CSARDGSGGIHEQYF
V: TRBV15; D: NA; CDR3: CATSRTGETQYF
V: TRBV7-9; D: NA; CDR3: CASSGGPGRETQYF
V: TRBV19; D: NA; CDR3: CATSSNWYMNTEAFF
V: TRBV24-1; D: NA; CDR3: CATSDGGYYGYTF
V: TRBV24-1; D: NA; CDR3: CARVVGEQETQYF
V: TRBV7-9; D: NA; CDR3: CASSSQNLPTGELFF
V: TRBV12-3/TRBV12-4; D: NA; CDR3: CASSPGASGANVLTF
V: TRBV7-8; D: NA; CDR3: CASSLAGGLNYGYTF
V: TRBV10-3; D: NA; CDR3: CAISDGENTEAFF
V: TRBV20-1; D: NA; CDR3: CSAPSSTGYGYTF
V: TRBV2; D: NA; CDR3: CASSETIWGSPLHF
V: TRBV19; D: TRBD1; CDR3: CASSLFGTDTEAFF
V: TRBV28; D: NA; CDR3: CASSYSQGQDYGYTF
V: TRBV10-1; D: NA; CDR3: CASSEKGYEQYF
V: TRBV10-3; D: TRBD1; CDR3: CASSTTGDTNYGYTF
V: TRBV7-2; D: TRBD1; CDR3: CASSSGGQNQPQHF
V: TRBV7-1; D: TRBD1; CDR3: CASSSRDRGPNEQFF
V: TRBV7-6; D: NA; CDR3: CASSQQGPYEQYF
V: TRBV6-1; D: NA; CDR3: CASSYSLVGETQYF
V: TRBV6-1; D: NA; CDR3: CASRPRGGHAETQYF
V: TRBV29-1; D: TRBD1; CDR3: CSVAGTAGQPQHF
V: TRBV7-2; D: TRBD1; CDR3: CASSLEGGAFLSNTEAFF
V: TRBV7-9; D: NA; CDR3: CASSSRTDTQYF
V: TRBV15; D: NA; CDR3: CATKAGMNTEAFF
V: TRBV11-2; D: NA; CDR3: CASSQPGGGSTIYF
V: TRBV29-1; D: NA; CDR3: CSVGTTNEKLFF
V: TRBV24-1; D: NA; CDR3: CATSDPREGPNSPLHF
V: TRBV14; D: TRBD1; CDR3: CASSTSGTGDSPLHF
V: TRBV19; D: NA; CDR3: CASRSGAYEQYF
V: TRBV7-8; D: NA; CDR3: CASSLTGWPETQYF
V: TRBV7-2; D: NA; CDR3: CASSLSEATYEQYF
V: TRBV12-3/TRBV12-4; D: NA; CDR3: CASSLGNQPGYYGYTF
V: TRBV9; D: NA; CDR3: CASSLDRDTSSYEQYF
V: TRBV7-2; D: NA; CDR3: CASSWGMAQHF